The entry below describes one T cell receptor beta chain. Trimming took 5 bases from V and 5 from J; bases not matched to a gene: 5. The CDR3 loop spans 13 amino acids. The germline gives CDR1 MNHEY, CDR2 SMNVEV (reference sequence). These data are taken from a study of blood T cell repertoires in COVID-19. Measured with immunoSEQ multiplex PCR; TCRdb has only the in-frame clones, and not every one. The table shows tens of thousands of clones, with more than 75% occurring only once. This TCR was recovered from a man aged 45-65 years with active or convalescent COVID-19. The specimen sequenced was peripheral blood. The chain recombines TRBV27 with TRBJ1-1, with 7 nucleotides matching TRBD1. The CDR3 coding sequence is TGTGCCAGCAGTACCACAGGGGAGACTGAAGCTTTCTTT. This sequence encodes CASSTTGETEAFF.